The text below deals with one T cell receptor beta chain. Its antigen is still unknown. The CDR3 is 16 residues long. V dropped 8 bases and J dropped 1 base, with 20 bases sitting between them. Germline values: CDR1 MNHEY, CDR2 SMNVEV (reference sequence). RNA amounts of about 0.45 to 1 ug underwent reverse transcription with random hexamers. It was immunoSEQ multiplex PCR that amplified TCR beta CDR3 across 54 Vbeta and 13 Jbeta. TCRdb analysed the immunoSEQ multiplex PCR reads with MiXCR anew, one entry per CDR3 protein. The sample consists of 250,000 to 300,000 distinct CDR3 sequences, approximately 85% of them appearing once. The source of the sample is a study of CD8 T cells in Susac syndrome. General study points: The study's TCR sequencing and HLA analysis drew on a certain number of individuals. That number was acknowledged as relatively small.

From blood CD8+ and CD4+ T cells, the TCR beta chain was sequenced. TEMRA cells were FACS-enriched, and CD8+ and CD4+ T cells were isolated negatively. The TCR comes from a human donor with multiple sclerosis. The chain recombines TRBV27 with TRBJ1-1; D is undetermined. The sequencing input was CD8+ T cells from PBMCs. CDR3 region: CASGEVVGPSNTEAFF. DNA of the CDR3: TGTGCCAGCGGGGAAGTTGTCGGACCTTCGAACACTGAAGCTTTCTTT.